Each of the 12 T cell receptor beta chains below was sequenced from the same sample in a study of shared clonotypes between healthy human individuals. Method: immunoSEQ multiplex PCR; TCRdb's copy keeps in-frame clones and lacks some. The profile covers approximately 1.5 million clones, with about 98% appearing a single time and roughly 0.45% taken by the ten largest. Material for sequencing was naive CD4+ T cells sorted from blood. The subset: CD45RA+ positively selected. The source is a man aged 25 to 45 in good health.

The chain recombines TRBV29-1 with TRBJ2-6, with D unresolved. The V and J ends lost 7 bases and 0 bases respectively, with 7 bases between them. Germline CDR1 and CDR2: SQVTM and ANQGSEA. This CDR3 has 13 amino acids. The CDR3 nucleotides are TGCAGCGCAGGCAACTCTGGGGCCAACGTCCTGACTTTC. This gives the protein CSAGNSGANVLTF.

J is TRBJ2-3 and V is TRBV7-9; TRBD1 matches 9 bases. V was pared by 5 bases and J by 5 bases, with 2 bases of the junction left unmatched. CDR3 length equals 13 residues. Per germline, CDR1 SEHNR and CDR2 FQNEAQ (reference sequence). In DNA, the CDR3 is TGTGCCAGCAGCAAGGACAGGGGAGATACGCAGTATTTT. It yields the protein CASSKDRGDTQYF.

V and J are TRBV10-2 and TRBJ2-2; D not certain. This CDR3 comprises 12 residues. CDR1 and CDR2 (germline): WSHSY, SAAADI. Trimming pared 7 bases from V and 2 bases from J, leaving 5 bases between. The DNA of the CDR3 is TGCGCCAGCAAGGGAAACACCGGGGAGCTGTTTTTT. Its protein is CASKGNTGELFF.

The chain joins TRBV7-2 to TRBJ2-7, with a tentative D call TRBD1 (5 bases). The V and J ends lost 3 bases and 5 bases respectively, with 17 bases between them. Germline V CDR1 and CDR2: SGHTA, FQGNSA. This CDR3 region has 15 residues. The CDR3 region has the DNA TGTGCCAGCAGCTTGGGGCGGCTCCCCCGGGACGAGCAGTACTTC. It encodes CASSLGRLPRDEQYF.

The V call is TRBV28, the J call TRBJ1-5; possible D gene TRBD1, 6 bases. Germline CDR1 is MDHEN and CDR2 is SYDVKM. V lost 8 bases and J lost 11, with 19 bases in between. This CDR3 contains 13 residues. The CDR3 here is CASLASLQGTQHF. The CDR3 DNA follows: TGTGCCAGCTTGGCCAGCTTGCAGGGGACCCAGCATTTT. The variable domain in full, completed from reference TRBV28 and TRBJ1-5, reads DVKVTQSSRYLVKRTGEKVFLECVQDMDHENMFWYRQDPGLGLRLIYFSYDVKMKEKGDIPEGYSVSREKKERFSLILESASTNQTSMYLCASLASLQGTQHFGDGTRLSIL.

This chain uses TRBV4-1 with TRBJ2-3; D is possibly TRBD2 (6 bases). Per germline, CDR1 MGHRA and CDR2 YSYEKL. Trimming left V 3 bases short and J 0 bases short, with 13 bases between. CDR3 length: 16 amino acids. In DNA form, the CDR3 reads TGCGCCAGCAGCCAGCCCAGGGCGGGGAGCACAGATACGCAGTATTTT. Translated, it gives CASSQPRAGSTDTQYF.

Here the CDR3 DNA reads TGTGCCAGCACCAAGATCGGCGGGAGGGCAGAGACCCAGTACTTC. It yields the protein CASTKIGGRAETQYF. V is TRBV27 and J is TRBJ2-5; TRBD2 matches 9 bases. The V gene's germline CDR1 is MNHEY and CDR2 SMNVEV (reference sequence). J lost 4 bases, V lost 7 bases, and 10 bases had no gene match. The CDR3 spans 15 residues.

The chain carries TRBV5-1 and TRBJ2-1; perhaps TRBD2 as D (5 bases). This CDR3 spans 14 amino acids. CDR1 and CDR2 (germline): SGHRS, YFSETQ. The germline V and J ends were trimmed by 0 bases and 5 bases, with 9 bases remaining between them. The DNA for the CDR3 is TGCGCCAGCAGCTTGGAGCGGCCCCACAATGAGCAGTTCTTC. The encoded protein is CASSLERPHNEQFF.

The CDR3 DNA follows: TGTGCCAGCAGCCTGTGGACTAGCCCCCTCGATGAGCAGTTCTTC. Translating gives CASSLWTSPLDEQFF. The rearrangement links TRBV5-5 to TRBJ2-1; TRBD2 matches 8 bases. CDR3 length: 15 residues. Germline values: CDR1 SGHKS, CDR2 YYEKEE (reference sequence). V lost 4 bases to trimming and J lost 8 bases; unmatched junction nucleotides: 11.

This chain uses TRBV5-1 with TRBJ2-1; no clear D. This CDR3 comprises 12 residues. V shed 4 bases and J shed 4 bases, with 6 bases lying between them. Germline CDR1 and CDR2: SGHRS and YFSETQ. The DNA of the CDR3 is TGCGCCAGCAGCAACGGGTACAATGAGCAGTTCTTC. It is translated as CASSNGYNEQFF. The whole variable domain, remainder taken from reference TRBV5-1 and TRBJ2-1, is KAGVTQTPRYLIKTRGQQVTLSCSPISGHRSVSWYQQTPGQGLQFLFEYFSETQRNKGNFPGRFSGRQFSNSRSEMNVSTLELGDSALYLCASSNGYNEQFFGPGTRLTVL.

The chain joins TRBV19 to TRBJ2-7; D is unresolved. The V gene lost 3 bases and the J gene lost 3 bases, with 12 bases spanning the gap. The CDR3 consists of 14 residues. Germline V gene sequence: CDR1 LNHDA, CDR2 SQIVND (reference sequence). The CDR3 nucleotides are TGTGCCAGTAGTATTGGGCAGGTGGGCTACGAGCAGTACTTC. Amino acid sequence: CASSIGQVGYEQYF.

The rearrangement joins TRBV11-3 to TRBJ2-1; 8 nucleotides match TRBD2. Germline V gives CDR1 SGHNT, CDR2 YENEEA. CDR3 length: 16 residues. The V and J ends lost 3 bases and 7 bases, in that order; junction bases with no gene match: 11. CDR3 nucleotide sequence: TGTGCCAGCAGCTTGGGGGAAACGGGAGGGTGGAATGAGCAGTTCTTC. Its protein is CASSLGETGGWNEQFF.